This T cell receptor beta chain emerged from a study of regulatory T cells in long-lasting Graves disease (dated by TCRdb to the early 2020s). For context, the study as a whole: Persistent Graves' disease was defined as antithyroid drug treatment for over 5 years with persistently positive TSH receptor autoantibodies. The study was conducted in China and was registered as a clinical trial. A total of about 33 samples underwent TCR sequencing, from about 13 patients with persistent Graves' disease and roughly 20 patients with newly diagnosed Graves' disease. This study used TCR sequencing and RNA sequencing of peripheral blood to compare persistent Graves' disease patients against newly diagnosed Graves' disease patients. On average, persistent Graves' disease patients in the clinical cohort had been on antithyroid drugs for about 9.7 years.

Receptor libraries were prepared by multiplex PCR. The sequencer listed for this sample is Illumina HiSeq 4000. To build TCR beta libraries, CDR3 regions were amplified by Arm-PCR using iRepertoire HTBI primers. PCR products were gel purified before sequencing. The study's own analysis went as follows. Gene usage analysis of CDR3 amino acid clonotypes relied on the roughly 60 TRBV and about 15 TRBJ segments identified across samples. COPE and FqMerger were used to merge filtered high-quality paired reads into contigs. BLAST was used to align contigs to IMGT TRBV, TRBD and TRBJ reference genes, with CDR3 defined following IMGT. Any clonotype with a frequency above 0.1% was classified as a highly expanded clone. Shannon entropy was used to measure repertoire diversity, and the Gini coefficient was used to measure V-J evenness. Public clonotypes were defined as clonotypes shared by more than one individual. TCRdb trimmed the raw reads at Q25, called clones with MiXCR and kept productive beta chains. Rows merge per CDR3 protein into single entries with the most common DNA and genes. Here the V and J calls rest on TCRdb's processing, not on the authors' analysis. This sample lists about 470,000 distinct CDR3 sequences; roughly 21% were detected once. The top ten clones comprise roughly 7.1% of the sample.

This clonotype has only a few counts. Its antigen is unknown. No much larger clonotype is one base removed from it; base qualities were not supplied. Overall results and qualifications from the work: Peripheral blood alone was examined, since thyroid tissue, which constituted the primary lesion, could not be accessed. Preferential use of TRBV28, TRBJ1-2 and TRBJ2-5 was observed in persistent disease, whereas TRBV20-1 and TRBJ2-1 were favored in newly diagnosed disease. Lower TCR Shannon entropy and fewer highly expanded clones were observed in persistent Graves' disease patients than in newly diagnosed patients, which suggested clonal expansion. Only the TCR beta chain was sequenced and analyzed. Patients with persistent disease shared more public clonotypes (roughly 2,900) than newly diagnosed patients did (966). The small sample size was acknowledged by the authors as a limitation that may reduce accuracy.

Looking up the germline V gene yields CDR1 MNHNS and CDR2 SASEGT. Ends trimmed: V by 0 bases, J by 3 bases; bases unmatched to a gene: 7. The CDR3, from cysteine to phenylalanine, totals 16 residues. Left in the record is the CDR3 DNA by itself, 48 bases read in frame from the first base. Interpreted using the paper, the time point label stands for: persistent/refractory GD, antithyroid drugs over 5 years with positive TRAb. For both TCR sequencing and RNA sequencing, RNA was extracted from PBMCs in TRIzol. The diagnosis of Graves' disease followed American Thyroid Association guidelines. Recruitment of patients was carried out at an endocrinology department in Xi'an, China. From each patient, approximately 10 milliliters of peripheral blood was collected into an EDTA anticoagulant tube. Ficoll Paque Plus density gradient separation was used to isolate PBMCs, and no further T cell sorting was performed. An Agilent 2100 Bioanalyzer and agarose gel were used to check RNA quality, and a NanoDrop 2000 was used to measure RNA concentration.

The specimen comprised peripheral blood mononuclear cells (PBMCs), sampled when the disease was refractory, from a patient treated with antithyroid drugs. The chain is assembled from TRBV6-1 and TRBJ2-7; TRBD1 lines up with 8 middle nucleotides. This receptor was taken from a female donor with Graves disease. The CDR3: CASSEANGQGLYEQYF. The nucleotides read TGTGCCAGCAGTGAAGCTAACGGACAGGGCCTCTACGAGCAGTACTTC.